These T cell receptor beta chains were read from a single sample in a study of control samples from healthy donors and cancer patients. TCRdb keeps only in-frame clones here, not all; method: immunoSEQ multiplex PCR. This table has some 120,000 clones, 91% appearing once. The sample comprised blood. These receptor sequences come from a man between 18 and 29 years old in good health. CDR3s include the opening cysteine and the closing phenylalanine or tryptophan. The D gene is left open where the match is weak. Expanded clones get a size class; other rows say once, few or many, or leave the size out.

v_gene	abundance	d_gene	j_gene	CDR3aa	CDR3nt
TRBV15	-	TRBD1	TRBJ1-1	CATGTGGHTEAFF	TGTGCCACAGGCACAGGGGGCCACACTGAAGCTTTCTTT
TRBV6-5	-	-	TRBJ1-5	CASWGGQPQHF	TGTGCCAGCTGGGGGGGTCAGCCCCAGCATTTT
TRBV27	-	TRBD2	TRBJ2-5	CASSLSGGASETQYF	TGTGCCAGCAGTTTAAGCGGGGGGGCCTCAGAGACCCAGTACTTC
TRBV5-5	-	-	TRBJ2-2	CASKTQRASNTGELFF	TGTGCCAGCAAAACGCAACGGGCTTCGAACACCGGGGAGCTGTTTTTT
TRBV18	-	TRBD1	TRBJ2-7	CASSRGRGQGPNEQYF	TGTGCCAGCTCTCGAGGCAGAGGACAGGGTCCCAACGAGCAGTACTTC
TRBV11-2	-	-	TRBJ1-1	CASRPLSGWDTEAFF	TGTGCCAGCAGACCGTTATCAGGGTGGGACACTGAAGCTTTCTTT
TRBV4-2	once	-	TRBJ2-3	CASSQVQDTQYF	TGTGCCAGCAGCCAAGTGCAAGATACGCAGTATTTT
TRBV27	-	TRBD1	TRBJ1-5	CASSVVADRGQPQHF	TGTGCCAGCAGTGTGGTAGCGGACAGGGGACAGCCCCAGCATTTT
TRBV7-8	-	TRBD1	TRBJ1-1	CASSLDRGGMNTEAFF	TGTGCCAGCAGCTTAGACAGGGGCGGAATGAACACTGAAGCTTTCTTT
TRBV2	-	-	TRBJ1-1	CASTPGEVPEAFF	TGTGCCAGCACTCCAGGGGAGGTCCCTGAAGCTTTCTTT
TRBV6-5	-	-	TRBJ1-1	CASSYSEEIMNTEAFF	TGTGCCAGCAGTTACTCGGAGGAAATCATGAACACTGAAGCTTTCTTT
TRBV7-9	-	-	TRBJ1-2	CASSPSSEWGPGYTF	TGTGCCAGCAGCCCCTCCTCCGAGTGGGGTCCTGGCTACACCTTC
TRBV3-1/TRBV3-2	-	-	TRBJ2-3	CASSQDPRSGTDTQYF	TGTGCCAGCAGCCAAGATCCGCGGAGCGGAACAGATACGCAGTATTTT
TRBV27	few	-	TRBJ1-2	CASSFTLAGGYTF	TGTGCCAGCAGCTTCACGCTGGCGGGAGGCTACACCTTC
TRBV19	-	-	TRBJ1-5	CASRTTYKGDSNQPQHF	TGTGCCAGTAGAACGACCTACAAAGGGGATAGCAATCAGCCCCAGCATTTT